This T cell receptor (beta chain) emerged from a study of graft-versus-host responses after intestinal transplantation. About this clone: The antigen remains undetermined.

This CDR3 has 15 amino acids. In germline, CDR1 is SEHNR, CDR2 FQNEAQ (reference sequence). Trimming left V 5 bases short and J 4 bases short, with 17 bases between. Data came from immunoSEQ multiplex PCR; TCRdb stores just in-frame clones and leaves some out. Seen here are tens of thousands of clones, over 85% observed once, and the top ten hold about 0.53%. Here the sequenced sample was unstimulated CD8+ T cells sorted from spleen or lymph node cells, taken before intestinal transplant. The sequence derives from a human donor who received an intestinal transplant. V and J are TRBV7-9 and TRBJ2-5; a possible D gene is TRBD1 (8 bases). CDR3 DNA sequence: TGTGCCAGCAGCAGTCCGACAGGGGAGGGAGAGACCCAGTACTTC. Translation gives CASSSPTGEGETQYF. Using reference TRBV7-9 and TRBJ2-5 for the parts outside the CDR3, the full variable domain is DTGVSQNPRHKITKRGQNVTFRCDPISEHNRLYWYRQTLGQGPEFLTYFQNEAQLEKSRLLSDRFSAERPKGSFSTLEIQRTEQGDSAMYLCASSSPTGEGETQYFGPGTRLLVL.